Listed below are T cell receptor beta chains from one sample, sequenced in a study of molecular identifiers for immune sequencing clone quantification. Via MiXCR, TCRdb re-called the PCR reads, giving one row per CDR3 protein. Of under 350,000 distinct CDR3 sequences in the sample, about 22% were seen once. The source material was naive CD8+ T cells from blood, with Jurkat cell RNA spiked in. These receptors all come from a human donor in good health. Some libraries in this study had Jurkat cell RNA spiked in. Each CDR3 is given without its conserved first and last residue.

V gene,CDR3 protein
TRBV7-9,ASIVVGGDTEAF
TRBV6-2/TRBV6-3,ASSYGQGQISSGANVLT
TRBV7-8,ASSTYRGSTDTQY
TRBV14,ASSREGPRNEQF
TRBV25-1,ASSELRTVDSPLH
TRBV7-9,ASSDRDRESDTQY
TRBV27,ASIVSGEDEPY
TRBV29-1,SVEEEGGVGYT
TRBV6-6,ASRLTAGTFSETQY
TRBV5-1,ASSSYRGILANEKLF
TRBV19,ASSIASGRGYNEQF
TRBV30,AWSGREETQY
TRBV5-4,ASSLDSLNQETQY
TRBV11-1,AGSLGQGNEQY
TRBV7-9,ASSLSGTYEQY